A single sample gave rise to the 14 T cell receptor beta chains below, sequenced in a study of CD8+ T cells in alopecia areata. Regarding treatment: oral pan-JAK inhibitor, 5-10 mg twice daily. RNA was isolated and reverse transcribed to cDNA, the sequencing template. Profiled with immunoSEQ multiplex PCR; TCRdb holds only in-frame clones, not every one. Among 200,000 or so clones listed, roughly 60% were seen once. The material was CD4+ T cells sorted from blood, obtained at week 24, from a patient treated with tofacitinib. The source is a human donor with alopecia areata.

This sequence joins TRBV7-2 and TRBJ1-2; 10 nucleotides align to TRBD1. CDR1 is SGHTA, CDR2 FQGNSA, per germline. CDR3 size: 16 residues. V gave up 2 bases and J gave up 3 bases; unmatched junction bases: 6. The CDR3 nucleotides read TGTGCCAGCAGCTTATCTGGGACAGGGGCCCACTATGGCTACACCTTC. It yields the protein CASSLSGTGAHYGYTF.

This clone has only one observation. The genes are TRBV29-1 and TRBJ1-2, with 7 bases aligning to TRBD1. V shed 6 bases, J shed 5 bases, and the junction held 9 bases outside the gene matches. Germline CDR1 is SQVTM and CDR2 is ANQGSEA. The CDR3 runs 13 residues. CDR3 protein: CSVTQGFRYGYTF. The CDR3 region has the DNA TGCAGCGTGACACAGGGGTTCCGGTATGGCTACACCTTC.

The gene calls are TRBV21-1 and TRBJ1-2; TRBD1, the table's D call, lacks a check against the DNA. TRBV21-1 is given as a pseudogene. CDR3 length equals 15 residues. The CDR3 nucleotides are TGTGCCAGCAGCAAAGTTTGTTGGGCGCTCTATGGCTACACCTTC. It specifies CASSKVCWALYGYTF.

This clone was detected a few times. The CDR3 nucleotides read TGTGCCATCAGTGAGTCTAGGGACGGTGAAGCTTTCTTT. This encodes CAISESRDGEAFF. The V gene is TRBV10-3, the J gene TRBJ1-1; D might be TRBD1 (5 bases). The CDR3 extends over 13 amino acids. Looked up from germline, CDR1 is ENHRY and CDR2 is SYGVKD. Trimming removed 0 bases at V and 7 bases at J, with 9 bases between.

DNA of the CDR3: TGCGCCAGCAGCCAAGGAAAGGAGACTGAAGCTTTCTTT. Its protein is CASSQGKETEAFF. The chain links TRBV4-3 to TRBJ1-1, with D unresolved. Germline loops: CDR1 LGHNA, CDR2 YSLEER. The CDR3 runs to 13 residues. Trimming cost V 1 base and J 5 bases, with 8 bases left between them.

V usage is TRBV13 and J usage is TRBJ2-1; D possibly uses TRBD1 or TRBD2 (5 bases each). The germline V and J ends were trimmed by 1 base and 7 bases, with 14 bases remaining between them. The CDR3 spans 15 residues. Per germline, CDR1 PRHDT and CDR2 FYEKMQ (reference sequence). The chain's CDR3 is CASSLEGPGGNEQFF. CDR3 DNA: TGTGCCAGCAGCTTAGAGGGACCCGGAGGAAATGAGCAGTTCTTC.

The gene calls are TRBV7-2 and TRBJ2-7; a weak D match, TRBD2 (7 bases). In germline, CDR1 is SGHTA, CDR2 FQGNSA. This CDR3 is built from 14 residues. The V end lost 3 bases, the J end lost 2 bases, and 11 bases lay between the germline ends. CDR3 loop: CASSLEGGPYEQYF. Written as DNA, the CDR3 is TGTGCCAGCAGCTTGGAGGGGGGGCCCTACGAGCAGTACTTC.

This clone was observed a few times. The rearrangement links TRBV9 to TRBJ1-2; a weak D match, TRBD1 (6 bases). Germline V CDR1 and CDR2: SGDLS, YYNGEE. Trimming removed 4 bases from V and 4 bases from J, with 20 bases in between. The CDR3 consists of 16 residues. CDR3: CASSLLTGGETYGYTF. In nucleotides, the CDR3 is TGTGCCAGCAGCCTATTGACAGGTGGGGAAACCTATGGCTACACCTTC.

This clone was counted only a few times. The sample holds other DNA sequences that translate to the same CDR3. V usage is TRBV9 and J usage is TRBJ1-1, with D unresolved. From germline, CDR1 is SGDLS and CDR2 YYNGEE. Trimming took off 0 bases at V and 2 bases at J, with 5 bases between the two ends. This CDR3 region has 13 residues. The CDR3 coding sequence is TGTGCCAGCAGCGTAGCCCCAAACACTGAAGCTTTCTTT. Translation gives CASSVAPNTEAFF.

The CDR3 reads CATSRTNLGGGEETQYF. CDR3 bases: TGTGCCACCAGCAGAACGAACTTAGGTGGCGGGGAAGAGACCCAGTACTTC. J is TRBJ2-5 and V is TRBV15, with D tentatively TRBD2 (6 bases). Germline V lookup: CDR1 LNHNV, CDR2 YYDKDF (reference sequence). The CDR3 length is 17 residues. Trimming removed 2 bases at V and 3 bases at J, with 19 bases between.

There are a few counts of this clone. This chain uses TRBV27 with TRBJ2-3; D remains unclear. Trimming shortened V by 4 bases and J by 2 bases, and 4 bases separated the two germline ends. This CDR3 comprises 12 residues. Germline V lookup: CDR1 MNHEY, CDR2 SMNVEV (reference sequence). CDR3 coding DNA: TGTGCCAGCAGTTCCACCACAGATACGCAGTATTTT. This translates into CASSSTTDTQYF.

The CDR3 here is CASSSGRGQKETQYF. The CDR3 coding sequence is TGTGCCAGCAGCTCCGGTCGGGGGCAGAAAGAGACCCAGTACTTC. V and J are TRBV7-8 and TRBJ2-5, with D perhaps TRBD1 or TRBD2 (6 bases each). CDR1 is SGHVS, CDR2 FQNEAQ, per germline. CDR3 size: 15 residues. Trimming stripped 4 bases from V and 3 bases from J, with 15 bases between.

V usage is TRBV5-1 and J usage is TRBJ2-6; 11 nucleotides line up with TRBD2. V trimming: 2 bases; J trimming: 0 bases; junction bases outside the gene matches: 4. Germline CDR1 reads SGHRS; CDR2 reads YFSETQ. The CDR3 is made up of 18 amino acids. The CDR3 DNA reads TGCGCCAGCAGCTTCACTAGCGGGGGCAGCTCTGGGGCCAACGTCCTGACTTTC. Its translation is CASSFTSGGSSGANVLTF.

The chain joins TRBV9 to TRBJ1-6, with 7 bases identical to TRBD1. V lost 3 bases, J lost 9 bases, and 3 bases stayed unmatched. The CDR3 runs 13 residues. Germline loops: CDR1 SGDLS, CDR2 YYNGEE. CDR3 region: CASSANRGSPLHF. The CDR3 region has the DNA TGTGCCAGCAGCGCCAACAGGGGTTCACCCCTCCACTTT.